The clone carrying this TCR beta chain was picked up one time. Its target is unknown. The sample comes from a study of OX40 agonist ivuxolimab in advanced cancers. Points from the study as a whole: Individuals who were partial responders at 0.1-3.0 mg/kg had clonal expansion that ranked among the lowest.

This CDR3 is 13 amino acids long. Trimming left V 3 bases short and J 10 bases short, with 11 bases between. CDR1 and CDR2 (germline): SGHNT, YYREEE (reference sequence). Profiled with immunoSEQ multiplex PCR; TCRdb holds only in-frame clones, not every one. The top ten hold 1.9% of the sample, which has 75,000 to 100,000 clones, 65% to 90% seen once. The clonotype was recovered from an adult with an advanced solid tumor such as melanoma, head and neck, liver or kidney cancer. The rearrangement uses TRBV5-4 and TRBJ1-6; D unresolved. Sequencing was performed on CD4+ or CD8+ T cells sorted from blood, taken in a trial of the OX40 agonist ivuxolimab. Here the CDR3 DNA reads TGTGCCAGCAGCTACGTCGGGGAATCACCCCTCCACTTT. Its translation: CASSYVGESPLHF.